One T cell receptor (beta chain) is described in this entry. Its antigen remains unidentified. This entry belongs to a study of pediatric ulcerative colitis. Study-wide points: Some T cells in rectal biopsies may come from blood, especially with overt colitis. All ulcerative colitis patients, but no controls, carried a couple of rectal clonotypes.

Germline V gives CDR1 SNHLY, CDR2 FYNNEI. CDR3 length equals 14 residues. Trimming took 4 bases from V and 0 from J, leaving 9 bases between them. The rectum was sampled with one to two pinch biopsies at colonoscopy. TCRdb's table, derived via immunoSEQ multiplex PCR, lists solely in-frame clones and lacks some. The table lists more than 40,000 clones, 78% of them singletons. The clonotype originates from a girl aged 5 to 17 with moderate ulcerative colitis. Sample: gut tissue. This chain connects TRBV2 to TRBJ2-5; no clear D gene. The CDR3 sequence is CASSGGRYQETQYF. The CDR3 bases are TGTGCCAGCAGTGGTGGGCGGTACCAAGAGACCCAGTACTTC. The whole variable domain, remainder taken from reference TRBV2 and TRBJ2-5, is EPEVTQTPSHQVTQMGQEVILRCVPISNHLYFYWYRQILGQKVEFLVSFYNNEISEKSEIFDDQFSVERPDGSNFTLKIRSTKLEDSAMYFCASSGGRYQETQYFGPGTRLLVL.